Shown below are 29 T cell receptor beta chains from a single sample sequenced in a study of early T cells in non-severe SARS-CoV-2 infection. TCRdb re-called the 5' RACE reads with MiXCR, one entry per CDR3 protein. The sample carries around 110,000 distinct CDR3 sequences, approximately 12% recorded once. Sequencing was performed on whole blood. These receptor sequences come from an adult who was a healthcare worker with PCR-confirmed SARS-CoV-2 infection or an uninfected control (not recorded which).

V gene TRBV6-1 combines with J gene TRBJ2-7; D remains unclear. This CDR3 spans 12 amino acids. The ends were cut back, 6 bases at V and 0 bases at J, with 6 bases in the middle. Germline V lookup: CDR1 MNHNS, CDR2 SASEGT. The CDR3 protein is CASRKNSYEQYF. DNA for the CDR3: TGTGCCAGCAGGAAGAACTCCTACGAGCAGTACTTC.

The chain has TRBV28 and TRBJ2-4; 7 bases fit TRBD2. This CDR3 is built from 12 residues. The V gene's germline CDR1 is MDHEN and CDR2 SYDVKM. Unmatched junction bases numbered 0, after V lost 4 bases and J lost 6 bases. DNA for the CDR3: TGTGCCAGCAGTTGGGGGGGAAACATTCAGTACTTC. It encodes CASSWGGNIQYF.

This clonotype was found many times. CDR3 bases: TGTGCCAGCAGCCCGACTAGCGGGTACACAGATACGCAGTATTTT. Protein sequence: CASSPTSGYTDTQYF. The chain recombines TRBV2 with TRBJ2-3; 10 bases match TRBD2. The junction had 5 bases not matched to a gene; V was cut back by 6 bases and J by 2 bases. The length of the CDR3 is 15 residues. Per the germline V gene, CDR1 is SNHLY and CDR2 is FYNNEI. The complete variable domain, with remaining parts taken from reference TRBV2 and TRBJ2-3, reads EPEVTQTPSHQVTQMGQEVILRCVPISNHLYFYWYRQILGQKVEFLVSFYNNEISEKSEIFDDQFSVERPDGSNFTLKIRSTKLEDSAMYFCASSPTSGYTDTQYFGPGTRLTVL.

This clonotype was observed at least ten times. This rearrangement joins TRBV20-1 to TRBJ1-3; D is uncertain. V was clipped by 4 bases and J by 4 bases, with 14 bases between them. CDR1 is DFQATT and CDR2 is SNEGSKA in the germline V gene (reference sequence). The CDR3 contains 14 residues. The CDR3, as DNA: TGCAGTGCTACTCTTGGGAATGCCGGAAACACCATATATTTT. Translating it yields CSATLGNAGNTIYF.

This clonotype has a handful of counts. V and J are TRBV27 and TRBJ2-2, with TRBD1 identical over 9 bases. V trimming: 5 bases; J trimming: 5 bases; junction bases outside the gene matches: 9. The CDR3 has 16 amino acids. Germline CDR1 MNHEY, CDR2 SMNVEV (reference sequence). The CDR3 DNA reads as TGTGCCAGCAGTAAACAGGGGGCCGTATGGACCGGGGAGCTGTTTTTT. Translated, it gives CASSKQGAVWTGELFF.

This chain joins TRBV10-3 and TRBJ2-2; a possible D gene is TRBD1 (5 bases). This CDR3 is built from 15 residues. Per the germline V gene, CDR1 is ENHRY and CDR2 is SYGVKD. Trimming stripped 5 bases from V and 1 base from J, with 11 bases between. CDR3 nucleotide sequence: TGTGCCATCAGTCAGCTCACAGGGAACACCGGGGAGCTGTTTTTT. Translated, it gives CAISQLTGNTGELFF.

The sample holds many counts of this clonotype. The gene calls are TRBV6-1 and TRBJ2-7, with 8 bases aligning to TRBD2. Germline V gene lookup returns CDR1 MNHNS and CDR2 SASEGT. The J segment lost 4 bases and the V segment lost 4 bases, leaving 3 bases of the junction unmatched. CDR3 length: 13 residues. The CDR3 DNA follows: TGTGCCAGCAGTGCGCAGCGGGAGTACGAGCAGTACTTC. It yields the protein CASSAQREYEQYF.

At least ten counts were recorded for this clonotype. CDR3 region: CASSLAGYTEAFF. The CDR3 nucleotides read TGTGCCAGCAGTTTAGCCGGTTACACTGAAGCTTTCTTT. The rearrangement joins TRBV12-3 or TRBV12-4 to TRBJ1-1; the D is unclear. Trimming cost V 0 bases and J 3 bases, with 5 bases left between them. The CDR3 has 13 amino acids.

This clonotype appeared a few times. The chain links TRBV6-2 or TRBV6-3 to TRBJ2-7; 11 nucleotides line up with TRBD2. With V trimmed by 4 bases and J by 0 bases, 14 bases remained unmatched. Germline values: CDR1 MNHEY, CDR2 SVGEGT. CDR3 size: 19 residues. CDR3 protein: CASSWRGRPTSGGSYEQYF. In nucleotides, the CDR3 is TGTGCCAGCAGTTGGCGTGGACGCCCCACTAGCGGGGGCTCCTACGAGCAGTACTTC.

V and J are TRBV5-8 and TRBJ2-3; D not resolved. V was trimmed by 3 bases and J by 4 bases, leaving 9 bases between them. CDR1 is SGHTS and CDR2 is YDEGEE in the germline V gene. This CDR3 has 13 amino acids. The CDR3 loop is CASSSTDADTQYF. CDR3 nucleotides: TGTGCCAGCAGCTCTACGGACGCAGATACGCAGTATTTT. The complete variable domain, with remaining parts taken from reference TRBV5-8 and TRBJ2-3, reads EAGVTQSPTHLIKTRGQQATLRCSPISGHTSVYWYQQALGLGLQFLLWYDEGEERNRGNFPPRFSGRQFPNYSSELNVNALELEDSALYLCASSSTDADTQYFGPGTRLTVL.

The V call is TRBV12-5, the J call TRBJ1-5; unclear D gene. The CDR3 totals 12 residues. CDR1 and CDR2 from the germline V gene are LGHNT and FRNRAP. V lost 4 bases and J lost 2, with 3 bases in between. CDR3 sequence: CASGWGNQPQHF. In DNA, the CDR3 is TGTGCTAGTGGTTGGGGCAATCAGCCCCAGCATTTT.

This clonotype was seen more than once but under ten times. The chain recombines TRBV10-1 with TRBJ2-1; D remains unclear. Germline-derived CDR1 and CDR2 are WNHNN and SYGVQD (reference sequence). Trimming cost V 4 bases and J 6 bases, with 16 bases left between them. This CDR3 is built from 15 residues. The chain's CDR3 is CASSGNWGGGNEQFF. CDR3 sequence (DNA): TGCGCCAGCAGTGGGAATTGGGGTGGCGGCAATGAGCAGTTCTTC.

This clonotype was recorded a few times. The V gene is TRBV6-2 or TRBV6-3, the J gene TRBJ1-1, with D unresolved. Trimming removed 5 bases from V and 7 bases from J, with 8 bases in between. There are 11 residues in the CDR3. CDR1 and CDR2 from the germline V gene are MNHEY and SVGEGT. CDR3 DNA: TGTGCCAGCAGTCTCTTGGGTGAAGCTTTCTTT. This sequence encodes CASSLLGEAFF.

There are a few counts of this clonotype. The chain has TRBV28 and TRBJ2-1, with D possibly being TRBD2 (5 bases). Germline assignment: CDR1 MDHEN and CDR2 SYDVKM. CDR3 length equals 12 residues. Trimming shortened V by 8 bases and J by 7 bases, and 12 bases separated the two germline ends. The CDR3 sequence: CASGLAWNEQFF. CDR3 sequence (DNA): TGTGCCAGCGGTCTAGCCTGGAATGAGCAGTTCTTC.

This clonotype was seen repeatedly, ten times or more. The chain couples TRBV6-2 or TRBV6-3 to TRBJ2-1, with 11 bases identical to TRBD2. CDR3 length: 15 residues. Per germline, CDR1 MNHEY and CDR2 SVGEGT. With V trimmed by 5 bases and J by 3 bases, 3 bases remained unmatched. The CDR3 DNA reads as TGTGCCAGCAGTCCCGGGACTAGCGGCTACAATGAGCAGTTCTTC. It encodes CASSPGTSGYNEQFF.

The chain uses TRBV7-6 and TRBJ2-5, with 13 bases lining up with TRBD2. The V and J ends lost 4 bases and 5 bases, in that order; junction bases with no gene match: 7. This CDR3 has 16 residues. In germline, CDR1 is SGHVS, CDR2 FNYEAQ. CDR3 sequence (DNA): TGTGCCAGCAGCTCCTCCGGACTAGCGGGAGTGGAGACCCAGTACTTC. Translating it yields CASSSSGLAGVETQYF.

The V gene is TRBV3-1, the J gene TRBJ2-5, with D tentatively TRBD2 (5 bases). There are 15 residues in the CDR3. Germline V CDR1 and CDR2: LGHDT, YNNKEL (reference sequence). The V end lost 2 bases, the J end lost 1 base, and 11 bases lay between the germline ends. DNA for the CDR3: TGTGCCAGCAGCCAACTTAGCGTATCCCAAGAGACCCAGTACTTC. Its protein is CASSQLSVSQETQYF.

This clonotype was recorded at least ten times. CDR3 DNA sequence: TGTGCCAGCACCGCTGGGGGCCCCAGGGAAGCTTTCTTT. It translates to CASTAGGPREAFF. The rearrangement joins TRBV6-2 or TRBV6-3 to TRBJ1-1, with D possibly TRBD1 on 6 matching bases. Germline lookup yields CDR1 MNHEY and CDR2 SVGEGT. Trimming stripped 7 bases from V and 8 bases from J, with 17 bases between. The CDR3 consists of 13 residues.

In this sample, this clonotype turned up once. In DNA, the CDR3 is TGCAGCGGACAGGGAAGCACTGAAGCTTTCTTT. This codes for CSGQGSTEAFF. This chain links TRBV29-1 with TRBJ1-1, with 7 bases fitting TRBD1. This CDR3 has 11 amino acids. The germline gives CDR1 SQVTM, CDR2 ANQGSEA. With 7 bases clipped from V and 4 bases from J, the junction kept 3 bases outside the gene matches.

A word on this clonotype: This sequence may be a read error, since a much larger clone differs from it by one base. The chain combines TRBV6-6 with TRBJ2-2; no firm D call. V was clipped by 5 bases and J by 6 bases, with 7 bases between them. Germline CDR1 and CDR2: MNHNY and SVGAGI (reference sequence). This CDR3 contains 12 residues. CDR3 loop: CASSGRSGELFF. CDR3 in DNA: TGTGCCAGCAGTGGACGGTCCGGGGAGCTGTTTTTT.

A few counts support this clonotype. The CDR3 region has the DNA TGTGCCAGCAGCCCCCCTGGACTAGCGGGATTCCTCGAGCAGTACTTC. Amino acid sequence: CASSPPGLAGFLEQYF. V is TRBV11-2 and J is TRBJ2-7; the match to TRBD2 covers 12 bases. V gave up 5 bases and J gave up 6 bases; unmatched junction bases: 11. CDR1 is SGHAT, CDR2 FQNNGV, per germline. The CDR3 has 16 amino acids.

In this sample, this clonotype turned up a few times. This rearrangement joins TRBV6-2 or TRBV6-3 to TRBJ2-1; D not certain. The V gene's germline CDR1 is MNHEY and CDR2 SVGEGT. CDR3 length equals 13 residues. The ends were cut back, 11 bases at V and 1 base at J, with 12 bases in the middle. The CDR3 sequence: CAGMGRSYNEQFF. CDR3 nucleotide sequence: TGTGCCGGGATGGGTCGGTCCTACAATGAGCAGTTCTTC.

This clonotype was recorded a few times. The chain has TRBV12-3 or TRBV12-4 and TRBJ2-1; 10 positions agree with TRBD1. The CDR3 runs to 15 residues. V shed 6 bases and J 4 bases; nucleotides not matched to a gene: 6. The CDR3 DNA reads TGTGCCAGCAGCCCACGGGACAGGGGTTACAATGAGCAGTTCTTC. Protein sequence: CASSPRDRGYNEQFF.

The V gene is TRBV4-3, the J gene TRBJ1-6; D is ambiguous. The V end was cut by 0 bases, the J end by 11 bases, with 8 bases between. The CDR3 runs to 13 residues. Germline loops: CDR1 LGHNA, CDR2 YSLEER. For the CDR3, the DNA is TGCGCCAGCAGCCAAGACGAGGGTGCACCCCTCCACTTT. Its protein product is CASSQDEGAPLHF.

This clonotype was detected many times. The CDR3 coding sequence is TGTGCCATCAGTGAGTTGGTATATGGCTACACCTTC. It specifies CAISELVYGYTF. The chain links TRBV10-3 to TRBJ1-2, with no clear D. Germline loops: CDR1 ENHRY, CDR2 SYGVKD. Deletions cut 1 base from V and 5 bases from J, with 5 bases between. The CDR3 totals 12 residues.

This clonotype was picked up many times. Here the CDR3 reads CASSPGTVGTDTQYF. The CDR3 coding sequence is TGCGCCAGCAGCCCTGGGACAGTGGGCACAGATACGCAGTATTTT. The chain couples TRBV4-1 to TRBJ2-3, with 7 bases aligning to TRBD1. The V gene end was trimmed by 4 bases and the J gene end by 1 base; junction bases not matched to a gene: 5. The CDR3 totals 15 residues. In germline, CDR1 is MGHRA, CDR2 YSYEKL.

This clonotype occurred many times. The V call is TRBV3-1, the J call TRBJ2-3; D remains ambiguous. Germline V lookup: CDR1 LGHDT, CDR2 YNNKEL (reference sequence). V lost 8 bases and J 2 bases, leaving 11 bases between the germline ends. The CDR3 is 13 residues long. The CDR3 is CASLGQVTDTQYF. CDR3 sequence (DNA): TGTGCCAGCCTGGGTCAGGTCACAGATACGCAGTATTTT.

This clonotype showed up just a few times. This chain connects TRBV20-1 to TRBJ2-7; TRBD2 agrees at 11 bases. The V and J ends lost 0 bases and 6 bases, in that order; junction bases with no gene match: 4. This CDR3 comprises 14 residues. CDR1 is DFQATT and CDR2 is SNEGSKA in the germline V gene (reference sequence). The CDR3 DNA sequence: TGCAGTGCTAGAGATGGGACTAGCGGCGTCGAGCAGTACTTC. This gives the protein CSARDGTSGVEQYF.

This clonotype was found a few times. The chain has TRBV11-2 and TRBJ1-5; TRBD1 matches at 7 bases. Unmatched junction bases numbered 5, after V lost 5 bases and J lost 4 bases. The germline gives CDR1 SGHAT, CDR2 FQNNGV. The CDR3 is made up of 14 amino acids. CDR3 protein: CASSPGQINQPQHF. DNA of the CDR3: TGTGCCAGCAGCCCGGGACAGATAAATCAGCCCCAGCATTTT.